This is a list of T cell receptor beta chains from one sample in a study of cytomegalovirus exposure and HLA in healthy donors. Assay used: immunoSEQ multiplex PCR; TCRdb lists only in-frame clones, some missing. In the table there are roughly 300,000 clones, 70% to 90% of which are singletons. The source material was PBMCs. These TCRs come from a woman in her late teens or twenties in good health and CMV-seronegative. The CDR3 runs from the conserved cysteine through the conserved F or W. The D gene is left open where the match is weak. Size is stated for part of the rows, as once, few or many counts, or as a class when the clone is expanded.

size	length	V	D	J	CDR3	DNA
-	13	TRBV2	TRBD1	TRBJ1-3	CASRQGAGNTIYF	TGTGCCAGCCGACAGGGGGCTGGAAACACCATATATTTT
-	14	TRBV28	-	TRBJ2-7	CASSSSDRSYEQYF	TGTGCCAGCAGTTCTAGCGACCGATCCTACGAGCAGTACTTC
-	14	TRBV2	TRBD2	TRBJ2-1	CASSGASGYNEQFF	TGTGCCAGCAGTGGGGCTAGCGGATACAATGAGCAGTTCTTC
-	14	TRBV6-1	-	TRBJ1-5	CASSKAAKNQPQHF	TGTGCCAGCAGCAAAGCTGCCAAGAATCAGCCCCAGCATTTT
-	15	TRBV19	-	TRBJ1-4	CASSGQVATNEKLFF	TGTGCCAGTAGTGGCCAAGTTGCAACTAATGAAAAACTGTTTTTT
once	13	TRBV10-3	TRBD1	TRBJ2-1	CAITGQGNNEQFF	TGTGCCATCACGGGACAGGGTAACAATGAGCAGTTCTTC
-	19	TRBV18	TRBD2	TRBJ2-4	CASSPSAGGGFAAKNIQYF	TGTGCCAGCTCACCATCAGCGGGAGGGGGGTTCGCGGCCAAAAACATTCAGTACTTC
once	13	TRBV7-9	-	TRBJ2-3	CASSSPFLDTQYF	TGTGCCAGCAGCTCCCCTTTTTTAGATACGCAGTATTTT
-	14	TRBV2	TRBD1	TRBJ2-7	CASSNRGQFSEQYF	TGTGCCAGCAGCAACAGGGGTCAATTCTCCGAGCAGTACTTC
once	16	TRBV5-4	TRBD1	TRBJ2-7	CASSSRGQGHSYEQYF	TGTGCCAGCAGCTCGAGAGGACAGGGCCACTCCTACGAGCAGTACTTC
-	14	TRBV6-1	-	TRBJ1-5	CASSENGRRQPQHF	TGTGCCAGCAGTGAAAACGGGAGGAGGCAGCCCCAGCATTTT
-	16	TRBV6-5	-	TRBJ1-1	CASSYSFAGAGLEAFF	TGTGCCAGCAGTTACTCATTTGCTGGGGCAGGTCTTGAAGCTTTCTTT
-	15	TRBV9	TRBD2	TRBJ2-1	CASSVVSGSHNEQFF	TGTGCCAGCAGCGTAGTTAGCGGGAGTCACAATGAGCAGTTCTTC
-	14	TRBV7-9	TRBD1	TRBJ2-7	CASSGQGSVYEQYF	TGTGCCAGCAGCGGACAGGGCTCCGTCTACGAGCAGTACTTC
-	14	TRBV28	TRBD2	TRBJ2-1	CASRPASGYNEQFF	TGTGCCAGCAGGCCGGCTAGCGGATACAATGAGCAGTTCTTC
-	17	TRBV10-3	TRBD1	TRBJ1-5	CAISESGTGSSNQPQHF	TGTGCCATCAGTGAGTCGGGGACAGGGTCTAGCAATCAGCCCCAGCATTTT
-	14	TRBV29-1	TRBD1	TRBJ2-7	CSVDGTGAPYEQYF	TGCAGCGTCGATGGGACAGGGGCACCCTACGAGCAGTACTTC
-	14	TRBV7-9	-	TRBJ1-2	CASSLLSGDGGYTF	TGTGCCAGCAGCCTCTTGTCAGGGGACGGTGGCTACACCTTC
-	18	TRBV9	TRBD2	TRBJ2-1	CASSVETSGSGRYNEQFF	TGTGCCAGCAGCGTAGAGACATCTGGTAGCGGGAGGTACAATGAGCAGTTCTTC
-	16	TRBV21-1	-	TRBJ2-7	CASNRRTGTGAYEQYF	TGTGCCAGCAACCGAAGAACCGGGACAGGGGCCTACGAGCAGTACTTC
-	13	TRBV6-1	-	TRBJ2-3	CASSDRGTDTQYF	TGTGCCAGCAGTGATAGAGGAACAGATACGCAGTATTTT
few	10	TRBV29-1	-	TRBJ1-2	CSVETDGYTF	TGCAGCGTTGAAACGGATGGCTACACCTTC